The 22 T cell receptor beta chains reported below all come from one sample, sequenced in a study of persistence of HIV-infected CD4 T cells. The stimulus was lysate of CMV-infected fibroblasts, around 10 ug/mL. Responding CD4+ T cells were sorted by upregulation of both CD40 ligand and CD69. The immunoSEQ assay was version 4, run in survey mode. Measured with immunoSEQ multiplex PCR; TCRdb has only the in-frame clones, and not every one. The sample carries 15,000 to 25,000 clones, 70% to 80% recorded once. These receptors have no identified antigens. This sample comprised CD4+ T cells sorted from PBMCs after roughly 18-hour stimulation, obtained from a patient who received antiretroviral therapy. The receptor set was obtained from an adult man with HIV who was CMV-seropositive.

This clone was found a few times. The chain combines TRBV7-9 with TRBJ2-7; TRBD1 might be the D (7 bases). In germline, CDR1 is SEHNR, CDR2 FQNEAQ (reference sequence). The V and J ends lost 5 bases and 5 bases respectively, with 22 bases between them. The CDR3 loop spans 16 amino acids. CDR3 coding DNA: TGTGCCAGCAGCCTCGGACAGGCCGCGGGGAAGGACGAGCAGTACTTC. It yields the protein CASSLGQAAGKDEQYF.

This chain links TRBV2 with TRBJ1-5, with 10 bases aligning to TRBD1. Trimming took 6 bases from V and 2 from J; bases not matched to a gene: 4. Germline lookup yields CDR1 SNHLY and CDR2 FYNNEI. The CDR3 has 15 amino acids. The CDR3 sequence: CASSIGTGGNQPQHF. The CDR3 DNA follows: TGTGCCAGCAGCATCGGGACAGGGGGCAATCAGCCCCAGCATTTT.

This rearrangement joins TRBV12-3 or TRBV12-4 to TRBJ2-2, with no clear D. Trimming shortened V by 6 bases and J by 4 bases, and 6 bases separated the two germline ends. This CDR3 region has 12 residues. The CDR3 nucleotides are TGTGCCAGCAGCCAGACCACCGGGGAGCTGTTTTTT. It yields the protein CASSQTTGELFF.

The rearrangement uses TRBV18 and TRBJ1-1, with D maybe TRBD1 (5 bases). The CDR3 spans 19 residues. The germline V and J ends were trimmed by 8 bases and 3 bases, with 31 bases remaining between them. Germline CDR1 is KGHSH and CDR2 is LQKENI. The CDR3 sequence: CASLRDRSPAKRGHTEAFF. The CDR3 nucleotides read TGTGCCAGCCTCCGGGACCGAAGTCCTGCCAAGAGGGGACACACTGAAGCTTTCTTT.

This rearrangement joins TRBV2 to TRBJ2-3, with 15 bases matching TRBD2. The CDR3 extends over 18 amino acids. J was trimmed by 0 bases and V by 6 bases; bases with no gene match: 7. Per germline, CDR1 SNHLY and CDR2 FYNNEI. CDR3 protein: CASRSGTSGGRSTDTQYF. CDR3 DNA: TGTGCCAGCAGGTCCGGGACTAGCGGGGGGCGGAGCACAGATACGCAGTATTTT.

The V call is TRBV27, the J call TRBJ2-3, with 8 bases that match TRBD1. J gave up 6 bases and V 6 bases, and 5 bases lay outside the gene matches. Germline CDR1 is MNHEY and CDR2 is SMNVEV (reference sequence). The CDR3 runs 13 residues. The CDR3 here is CASRRTGTDTQYF. Here the CDR3 DNA reads TGTGCCAGCAGGAGGACAGGGACCGATACGCAGTATTTT.

V gene TRBV10-3 combines with J gene TRBJ2-1; the match to TRBD2 covers 8 bases. This CDR3 comprises 15 residues. Germline values: CDR1 ENHRY, CDR2 SYGVKD. With 4 bases clipped from V and 10 bases from J, the junction kept 12 bases outside the gene matches. CDR3 bases: TGTGCCATCAGTGGGATGGGACTAGAAGGAAGGGAGCAGTTCTTC. It encodes CAISGMGLEGREQFF.

The V gene is TRBV2, the J gene TRBJ1-5; D is unresolved. CDR1 and CDR2 from the germline V gene are SNHLY and FYNNEI. Trimming shortened V by 7 bases and J by 5 bases, and 15 bases separated the two germline ends. The CDR3 is 14 amino acids. The CDR3 reads CASKQDGAYQPQHF. The CDR3 nucleotides read TGTGCCAGCAAGCAGGATGGAGCTTATCAGCCCCAGCATTTT.

The V gene is TRBV12-3 or TRBV12-4, the J gene TRBJ1-5; D gene uncertain. The CDR3 consists of 13 residues. The germline V and J ends were trimmed by 1 base and 7 bases, with 8 bases remaining between them. Written as DNA, the CDR3 is TGTGCCAGCAGTTTAGAAGTCAGACAGCCCCAGCATTTT. It encodes CASSLEVRQPQHF.

J is TRBJ1-1 and V is TRBV18; no clear D gene. Looked up from germline, CDR1 is KGHSH and CDR2 is LQKENI. V gave up 1 base and J gave up 5 bases, with 11 bases separating them. This CDR3 comprises 14 residues. The DNA of the CDR3 is TGTGCCAGCTCACCACTCACCACGGGGACTGAAGCTTTCTTT. Its translation: CASSPLTTGTEAFF.

This chain uses TRBV5-1 with TRBJ1-2; D may be TRBD1 (6 bases). In germline, CDR1 is SGHRS, CDR2 YFSETQ. Trimming took 4 bases from V and 4 from J, leaving 11 bases between them. The CDR3 contains 13 residues. The CDR3 sequence: CASSQGNGYGYTF. CDR3 in DNA: TGCGCCAGCAGCCAGGGGAATGGCTATGGCTACACCTTC.

The chain combines TRBV5-1 with TRBJ2-1, with 9 positions matching TRBD1. Trimming at V came to 0 bases and at J to 6 bases, leaving 7 bases not matched to a gene. The CDR3 is 16 residues long. Germline CDR1 is SGHRS and CDR2 is YFSETQ. CDR3 region: CASSLAGKTGGNEQFF. CDR3 in DNA: TGCGCCAGCAGCTTGGCCGGCAAGACAGGGGGCAATGAGCAGTTCTTC. Full variable domain (outside the CDR3, taken from reference TRBV5-1 and TRBJ2-1): KAGVTQTPRYLIKTRGQQVTLSCSPISGHRSVSWYQQTPGQGLQFLFEYFSETQRNKGNFPGRFSGRQFSNSRSEMNVSTLELGDSALYLCASSLAGKTGGNEQFFGPGTRLTVL.

V gene TRBV7-2 combines with J gene TRBJ1-2; 9 bases agree with TRBD1. Germline CDR1 and CDR2: SGHTA and FQGNSA. There are 14 residues in the CDR3. The junction had 7 bases not matched to a gene; V was cut back by 7 bases and J by 4 bases. The CDR3 sequence: CASTRDREGYGYTF. CDR3 DNA sequence: TGTGCCAGCACCCGGGACAGGGAAGGCTATGGCTACACCTTC.

V is TRBV6-1 and J is TRBJ2-7, with TRBD1 identical over 9 bases. Germline CDR1 is MNHNS and CDR2 is SASEGT. V was pared by 4 bases and J by 6 bases, with 13 bases of the junction left unmatched. The CDR3 totals 16 residues. The CDR3 DNA reads as TGTGCCAGCAGTGGAATTCCGGGACAGGGAGGCGTCGAGCAGTACTTC. Translating gives CASSGIPGQGGVEQYF.

This chain connects TRBV3-1 (or the pseudogene TRBV3-2) to TRBJ1-5; a possible D gene is TRBD1 (6 bases). V was pared by 4 bases and J by 3 bases, with 10 bases between. Germline V gene lookup returns CDR1 LGHDT and CDR2 YNNKEL (reference sequence). This CDR3 region has 14 residues. CDR3 amino acids: CASSPQGNNQPQHF. The DNA for the CDR3 is TGTGCCAGCAGCCCCCAGGGGAACAATCAGCCCCAGCATTTT.

The CDR3 nucleotides are TGTGCCAGTAGTAAAAGACAGGGAGGGCGTGCGCACGAGCAGTACTTC. This sequence encodes CASSKRQGGRAHEQYF. The gene calls are TRBV19 and TRBJ2-7, with D perhaps assigned TRBD1 or TRBD2 (7 bases each). The germline V gene encodes CDR1 LNHDA and CDR2 SQIVND (reference sequence). Trimming shortened V by 4 bases and J by 5 bases, and 21 bases separated the two germline ends. The CDR3 runs 16 residues.

This chain joins TRBV2 and TRBJ1-5; D is unclear. Trimming pared 3 bases from V and 2 bases from J, leaving 11 bases between. The CDR3 extends over 15 amino acids. The germline gives CDR1 SNHLY, CDR2 FYNNEI. The DNA of the CDR3 is TGTGCCAGCAGTGAGCCCCCGAGGGGCAATCAGCCCCAGCATTTT. Translating it yields CASSEPPRGNQPQHF.

The V gene is TRBV3-1 (or the pseudogene TRBV3-2), the J gene TRBJ2-5; 10 bases line up with TRBD2. The CDR3 runs to 16 residues. Germline values: CDR1 LGHDT, CDR2 YNNKEL (reference sequence). V was pared by 3 bases and J by 5 bases, with 9 bases of the junction left unmatched. CDR3 bases: TGTGCCAGCAGCCATCAAGGGGCTAGCGGGGGTGAGACCCAGTACTTC. Protein sequence: CASSHQGASGGETQYF.

The V call is TRBV7-3, the J call TRBJ1-1; D is uncertain. This CDR3 region has 14 residues. V was clipped by 5 bases and J by 1 base, with 11 bases between them. Germline-derived CDR1 and CDR2 are SGHTA and FQGTGA. In nucleotides, the CDR3 is TGTGCCAGCAGCCCTCGGGCCACGAACACTGAAGCTTTCTTT. Translation: CASSPRATNTEAFF.

This chain connects TRBV5-5 to TRBJ1-5; no reliable D call. Trimming stripped 2 bases from V and 1 base from J, with 10 bases between. CDR1 SGHKS and CDR2 YYEKEE come from the germline V gene (reference sequence). This CDR3 spans 15 amino acids. CDR3 DNA sequence: TGTGCCAGCAGCTTTAACACGGGGAGCAATCAGCCCCAGCATTTT. It encodes CASSFNTGSNQPQHF.

J is TRBJ2-2 and V is TRBV27; D unclear. This CDR3 is 15 amino acids long. Germline V gene data show CDR1 as MNHEY and CDR2 as SMNVEV (reference sequence). Trimming took 0 bases from V and 4 from J, leaving 9 bases between them. Here the CDR3 DNA reads TGTGCCAGCAGTTTATCGTGGAGAAGCACCGGGGAGCTGTTTTTT. Its protein product is CASSLSWRSTGELFF.

This CDR3 is CASSPHGPSSYNEQFF. CDR3 DNA: TGTGCCAGCAGTCCCCATGGCCCTAGCTCCTACAATGAGCAGTTCTTC. The chain is built from TRBV6-2 or TRBV6-3 and TRBJ2-1, with D hard to call. V lost 5 bases and J 0 bases, leaving 14 bases between the germline ends. The CDR3 spans 16 residues. Germline CDR1 and CDR2: MNHEY and SVGEGT.